This T cell receptor beta chain was identified in a study of T cell responses to AZD1222 COVID-19 vaccine. Clones were sequenced by immunoSEQ multiplex PCR, and TCRdb holds only the in-frame ones, with some missing. The table has around 94,000 clones, about 88% seen once. Germline CDR1 SNHLY, CDR2 FYNNEI. The CDR3 contains 15 residues. The V gene end was trimmed by 6 bases and the J gene end by 4 bases; junction bases not matched to a gene: 3. This TCR was sampled from an adult in good health. The chain is built from TRBV2 and TRBJ2-2; 12 positions match TRBD1. The sample in question was peripheral blood, obtained on day 0 of AZD1222 vaccination. The CDR3 DNA follows: TGTGCCAGCAGCCCGGGACAGGGGGCCACCGGGGAGCTGTTTTTT. This codes for CASSPGQGATGELFF. The variable domain in full, with the rest retrieved from reference TRBV2 and TRBJ2-2, is EPEVTQTPSHQVTQMGQEVILRCVPISNHLYFYWYRQILGQKVEFLVSFYNNEISEKSEIFDDQFSVERPDGSNFTLKIRSTKLEDSAMYFCASSPGQGATGELFFGEGSRLTVL.